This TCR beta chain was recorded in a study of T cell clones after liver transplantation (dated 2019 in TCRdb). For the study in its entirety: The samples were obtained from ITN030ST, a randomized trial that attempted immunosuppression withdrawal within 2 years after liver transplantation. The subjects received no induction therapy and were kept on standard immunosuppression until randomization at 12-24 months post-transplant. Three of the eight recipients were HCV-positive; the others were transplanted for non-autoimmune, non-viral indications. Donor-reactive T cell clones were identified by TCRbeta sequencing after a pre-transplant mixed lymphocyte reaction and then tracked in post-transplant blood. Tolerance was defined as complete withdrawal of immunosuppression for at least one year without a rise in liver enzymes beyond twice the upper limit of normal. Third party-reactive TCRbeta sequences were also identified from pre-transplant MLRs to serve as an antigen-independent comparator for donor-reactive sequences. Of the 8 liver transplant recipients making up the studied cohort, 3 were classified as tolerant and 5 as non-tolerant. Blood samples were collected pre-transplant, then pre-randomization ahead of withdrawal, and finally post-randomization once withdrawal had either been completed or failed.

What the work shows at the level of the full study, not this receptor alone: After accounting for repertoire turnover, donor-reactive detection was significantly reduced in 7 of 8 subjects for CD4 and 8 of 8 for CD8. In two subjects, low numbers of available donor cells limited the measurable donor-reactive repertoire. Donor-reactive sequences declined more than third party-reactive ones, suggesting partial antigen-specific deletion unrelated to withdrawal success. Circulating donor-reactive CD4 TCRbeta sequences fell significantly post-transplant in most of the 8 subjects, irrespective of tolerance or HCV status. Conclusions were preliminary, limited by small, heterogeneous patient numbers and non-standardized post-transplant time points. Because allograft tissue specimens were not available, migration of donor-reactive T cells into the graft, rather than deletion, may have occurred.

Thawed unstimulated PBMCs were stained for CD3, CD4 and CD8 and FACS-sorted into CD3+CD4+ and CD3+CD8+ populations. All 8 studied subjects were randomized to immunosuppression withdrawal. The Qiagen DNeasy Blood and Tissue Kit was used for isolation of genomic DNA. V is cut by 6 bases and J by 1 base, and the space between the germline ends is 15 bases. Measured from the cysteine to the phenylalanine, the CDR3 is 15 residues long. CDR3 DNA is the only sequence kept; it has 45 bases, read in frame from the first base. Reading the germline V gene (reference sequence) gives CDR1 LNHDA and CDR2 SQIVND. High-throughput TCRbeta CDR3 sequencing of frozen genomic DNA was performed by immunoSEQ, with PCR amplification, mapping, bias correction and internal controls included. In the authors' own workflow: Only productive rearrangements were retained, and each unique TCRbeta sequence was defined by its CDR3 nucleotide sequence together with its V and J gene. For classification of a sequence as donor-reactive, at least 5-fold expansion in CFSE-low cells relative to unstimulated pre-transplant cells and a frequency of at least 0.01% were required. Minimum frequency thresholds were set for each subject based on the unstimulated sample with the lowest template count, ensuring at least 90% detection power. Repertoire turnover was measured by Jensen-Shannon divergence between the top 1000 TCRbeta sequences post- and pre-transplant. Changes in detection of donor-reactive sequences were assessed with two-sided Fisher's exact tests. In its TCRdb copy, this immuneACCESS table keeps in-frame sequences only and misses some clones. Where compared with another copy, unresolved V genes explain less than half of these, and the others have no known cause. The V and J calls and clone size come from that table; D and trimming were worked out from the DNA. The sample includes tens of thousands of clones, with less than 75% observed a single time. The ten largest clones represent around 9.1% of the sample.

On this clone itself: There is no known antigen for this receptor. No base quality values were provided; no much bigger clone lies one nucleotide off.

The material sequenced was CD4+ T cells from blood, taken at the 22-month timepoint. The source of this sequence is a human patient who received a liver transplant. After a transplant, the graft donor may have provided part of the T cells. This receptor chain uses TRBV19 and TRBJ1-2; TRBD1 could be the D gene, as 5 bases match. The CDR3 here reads CASSRSRDGNYGYTF. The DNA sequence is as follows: TGTGCCAGTAGCCGATCCCGGGACGGTAACTATGGCTACACCTTC.